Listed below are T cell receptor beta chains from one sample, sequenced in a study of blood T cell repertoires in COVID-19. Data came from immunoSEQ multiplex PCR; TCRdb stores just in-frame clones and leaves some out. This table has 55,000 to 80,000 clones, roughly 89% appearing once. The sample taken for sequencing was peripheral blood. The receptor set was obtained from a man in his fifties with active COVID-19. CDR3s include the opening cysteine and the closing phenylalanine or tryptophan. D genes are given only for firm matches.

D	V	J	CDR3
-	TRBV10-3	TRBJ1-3	CAIRTGLSGNTIYF
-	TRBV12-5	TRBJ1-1	CASGLVIGPRRTEAFF
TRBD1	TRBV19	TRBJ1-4	CASSMDRGDEKLFF
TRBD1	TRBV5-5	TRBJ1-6	CASSQTGGSYNSPLHF
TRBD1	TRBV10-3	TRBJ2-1	CAISESQTGGNEQFF
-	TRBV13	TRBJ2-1	CASSLEAALGTYNEQFF
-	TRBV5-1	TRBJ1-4	CASSFGTIATNEKLFF
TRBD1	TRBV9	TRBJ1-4	CASSKDRAREKLFF
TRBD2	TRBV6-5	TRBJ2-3	CASAGRTSGQYF
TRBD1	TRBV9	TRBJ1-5	CASSGQGVSNQPQHF
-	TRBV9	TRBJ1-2	CASSQLGVRGGYTF
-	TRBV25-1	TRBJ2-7	CASRPTGESYEQYF
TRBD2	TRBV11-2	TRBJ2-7	CASSLDRGGSHEQYF
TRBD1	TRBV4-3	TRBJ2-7	CASSQGRQGGFHEQYF
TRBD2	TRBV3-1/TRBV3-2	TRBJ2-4	CASSQWGGGITKNIQYF
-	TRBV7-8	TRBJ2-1	CASSLVAGVQFF
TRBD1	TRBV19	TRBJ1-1	CASSPWTGMNTEAFF
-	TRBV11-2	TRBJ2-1	CASSLSLTAPEQFF
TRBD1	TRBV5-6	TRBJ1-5	CASTQGQGDQPQHF
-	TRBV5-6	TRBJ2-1	CASSFEGVMVNEQFF
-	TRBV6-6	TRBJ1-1	CASTLRGGEAEAFF
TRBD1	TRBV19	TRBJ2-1	CASRDWDSLSYNEQFF
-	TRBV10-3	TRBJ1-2	CAITPAGASGYTF
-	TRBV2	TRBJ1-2	CASRAGNYGYTF
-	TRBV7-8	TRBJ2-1	CASSWSGIPYNEQFF
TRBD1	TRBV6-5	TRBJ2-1	CASSYRQGVNEQFF
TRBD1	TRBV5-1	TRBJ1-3	CASSFTFGQASSGNTIYF
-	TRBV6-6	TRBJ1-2	CASSSTTNYGYTF